The entry below gives a single T cell receptor beta chain sequence along with its context. Its antigen is not yet known. Base qualities are missing; no much larger clone stands one base away. The data originate from a study of T-cell reconstitution after alpha-beta-depleted transplantation in children (dated by TCRdb to 2016 to 2017). Background on the whole study: The study quantitatively tracked T-cell immune reconstitution after TCRalphabeta/CD19-depleted allogeneic hematopoietic cell transplantation in children using TCR repertoire profiling.

Libraries were built with PCR. Sequencer: Illumina HiSeq 2500. Molecular barcoding was employed in the preparation of TCR libraries, with unique molecular identifiers being used to normalize TCRbeta repertoire quantification. TCRdb trimmed the raw reads at Q25, called clones with MiXCR and kept productive beta chains. Each CDR3 protein appears once, grouped with its most common genes and DNA. This sample has just over 350,000 distinct CDR3 sequences in its table, and about 14% of those were observed once. The ten biggest clones cover about 3.9% of the sample. Measured from the cysteine to the phenylalanine, the CDR3 is 15 residues long. Only the CDR3 region is kept as DNA, spanning 45 bases read in frame from base 1. Trimming accounts for 2 bases at V and 5 bases at J, while the number of junction bases matched to no gene is 6. CDR1 MNHNS and CDR2 SASEGT are derived from the germline V gene.

This sequence originates from a human donor who donated a stem cell graft to a child with Fanconi anemia. The material sequenced was PBMCs, taken from the stem cell graft. The V and J segments used are TRBV6-1 and TRBJ2-7, and 10 junction bases match TRBD1. CDR3 protein: CASSEPGQGYNEQYF. The sequence in DNA is TGTGCCAGCAGTGAACCGGGACAGGGGTATAACGAGCAGTACTTC.